Below, 21 T cell receptor beta chains from the same sample are listed, as sequenced in a study of CD8+CD57+ T cells in acquired aplastic anemia. Individuals selected for sequencing had exhibited CD8+CD57+ cell expansion on flow cytometry. Genomic DNA provided the template from which TCR beta VDJ and CDR3 profiles were obtained. TCRdb reanalysed the reads using MiXCR and keeps one entry per CDR3 protein. The data show more than 150,000 distinct CDR3 sequences, almost 50% seen once. The sample taken for sequencing was sorted CD4+, CD8+, or CD8+CD57+ T cells (not recorded which) from PBMCs. The source is a human donor with aplastic anemia.

Many counts were recorded for this clonotype. J is TRBJ2-7 and V is TRBV6-1, with TRBD2 matching 7 bases. J was trimmed by 2 bases and V by 11 bases; bases with no gene match: 9. CDR1 and CDR2 from the germline V gene are MNHNS and SASEGT. The CDR3 runs 13 residues. The CDR3 nucleotides read TGTGCCGCAGGCTCGGGGGGAACCTACGAGCAGTACTTC. It is translated as CAAGSGGTYEQYF.

For this clonotype: This may come from a read error, since a much larger clone is one base off. This chain uses TRBV5-1 with TRBJ1-4; possibly TRBD1 for D (6 bases). The V end lost 5 bases, the J end lost 0 bases, and 14 bases lay between the germline ends. Germline V gene lookup returns CDR1 SGHRS and CDR2 YFSETQ. The CDR3 consists of 16 residues. The CDR3 DNA is TGCGCCAGCAGTGGAACCGGGACATCAACTAATGAAAAACTGTTTTTT. Translated, it gives CASSGTGTSTNEKLFF.

The chain carries TRBV7-2 and TRBJ2-7, with a weak D call TRBD1 (5 bases). Germline V gene lookup returns CDR1 SGHTA and CDR2 FQGNSA. This CDR3 has 14 residues. Trimming pared 1 base from V and 5 bases from J, leaving 12 bases between. In DNA, the CDR3 is TGTGCCAGCAGCTTAGGTCCAGGGTTGCACGAGCAGTACTTC. The encoded protein is CASSLGPGLHEQYF.

V gene TRBV6-1 combines with J gene TRBJ2-3; unclear D gene. Germline CDR1 reads MNHNS; CDR2 reads SASEGT. Trimming left V 6 bases short and J 6 bases short, with 10 bases between. This CDR3 comprises 12 residues. The CDR3 is CASSPSVDTQYF. The DNA for the CDR3 is TGTGCCAGCAGCCCCTCTGTGGATACGCAGTATTTT.

This clonotype showed up just a few times. The chain couples TRBV7-9 to TRBJ1-6; D call uncertain. V was shortened by 7 bases and J by 9 bases, with 10 bases between the two germline ends. The CDR3 loop spans 12 amino acids. Germline CDR1 SEHNR, CDR2 FQNEAQ (reference sequence). CDR3: CASNLWGSPLHF. CDR3 in DNA: TGTGCCAGCAACTTGTGGGGTTCACCCCTCCACTTT.

Comment on this clonotype: A junction end diverges from the germline sequence, so it may reflect a read error. J is TRBJ1-3 and V is TRBV15; a possible D gene is TRBD1 (6 bases). From germline, CDR1 is LNHNV and CDR2 YYDKDF (reference sequence). This CDR3 comprises 14 residues. CDR3 protein: CAASRGQGLNTIYF. In DNA form, the CDR3 reads TGTGCCGCCAGCAGAGGTCAGGGGTTGAACACCATATATTTT.

The chain recombines TRBV5-4 with TRBJ1-4; TRBD1 matches 9 bases. V gave up 4 bases and J gave up 7 bases; unmatched junction bases: 5. This CDR3 is 14 amino acids long. Germline V lookup: CDR1 SGHNT, CDR2 YYREEE (reference sequence). CDR3 sequence reads: CASSTTGGSEKLFF. The DNA for the CDR3 is TGTGCCAGCAGCACAACAGGGGGCTCTGAAAAACTGTTTTTT.

The chain carries TRBV4-1 and TRBJ2-3, with TRBD2 matching over 7 bases. Losses at the gene ends were 0 bases for V and 4 bases for J; bases not matched to a gene: 7. Germline CDR1 reads MGHRA; CDR2 reads YSYEKL. This CDR3 region has 16 residues. CDR3 DNA sequence: TGCGCCAGCAGCCAAGAAGGCTCTGCGGGGGCAGATACGCAGTATTTT. This gives the protein CASSQEGSAGADTQYF.

Comment on this clonotype: The final CDR3 position lacks the conserved phenylalanine or tryptophan, pointing to a likely read error. The DNA is left out, because the CDR3 cannot be placed on it with certainty; the CDR3 is given as TCRdb lists it. The V gene is TRBV19, the J gene TRBJ2-2. The CDR3 has 14 residues if both end residues are counted. Germline V gives CDR1 LNHDA, CDR2 SQIVND (reference sequence). The CDR3 is CASFGWTSTGELSL.

This clonotype came up many times. V usage is TRBV11-2 and J usage is TRBJ1-5; 8 nucleotides line up with TRBD1. The CDR3 has 16 amino acids. V shed 4 bases and J 7 bases; nucleotides not matched to a gene: 12. Germline V gene sequence: CDR1 SGHAT, CDR2 FQNNGV. CDR3 sequence: CASSSSDRGRGQPQHF. CDR3 in DNA: TGTGCCAGCAGCTCGTCAGACAGGGGTCGGGGCCAGCCCCAGCATTTT.

The rearrangement uses TRBV3-1 and TRBJ1-1; D may be TRBD1 (6 bases). V was pared by 3 bases and J by 3 bases, with 14 bases between. Germline assignment: CDR1 LGHDT and CDR2 YNNKEL (reference sequence). This CDR3 has 15 amino acids. CDR3 in amino acids: CASSHRGGGDTEAFF. The CDR3 nucleotides read TGTGCCAGCAGCCACCGAGGGGGGGGGGACACTGAAGCTTTCTTT.

This clonotype was found many times. The chain is built from TRBV20-1 and TRBJ1-5; TRBD1 aligns across 8 bases. The CDR3 length is 15 residues. J lost 6 bases, V lost 2 bases, and 9 bases had no gene match. Germline V lookup: CDR1 DFQATT, CDR2 SNEGSKA (reference sequence). The chain's CDR3 is CSARRQTGGVQPQHF. CDR3 in DNA: TGCAGTGCTAGACGCCAAACAGGGGGTGTTCAGCCCCAGCATTTT.

This chain uses TRBV7-8 with TRBJ2-7; perhaps D is TRBD1 or TRBD2 (7 bases each). Deletions cut 3 bases from V and 1 base from J, with 16 bases between. This CDR3 is 16 amino acids long. Germline CDR1 SGHVS, CDR2 FQNEAQ. CDR3 nucleotide sequence: TGTGCCAGCAGCTTGAGAGCGGGACAGCGATCCTACGAGCAGTACTTC. Encoded protein: CASSLRAGQRSYEQYF.

The V and J genes are TRBV5-6 and TRBJ1-2; weak D call: TRBD1 (6 bases). V was cut by 4 bases and J by 2 bases, with 6 bases left in between. Germline V gene lookup returns CDR1 SGHDT and CDR2 YYEEEE. The CDR3 sequence is 12 residues long. CDR3 coding DNA: TGTGCCAGCAGCACAGGGAACTATGGCTACACCTTC. This translates into CASSTGNYGYTF.

The chain combines TRBV7-2 with TRBJ2-5; maybe TRBD2 (5 bases). V was pared by 5 bases and J by 5 bases, with 12 bases between. The CDR3 covers 13 residues. Germline lookup yields CDR1 SGHTA and CDR2 FQGNSA. The CDR3 sequence: CASSLDWRETQYF. Written as DNA, the CDR3 is TGTGCCAGCAGCCTTGACTGGAGGGAGACCCAGTACTTC.

As regards this clonotype: A single base separates this from a much larger clone, so it may be a read error. This chain uses TRBV2 with TRBJ1-6; no clear D gene. Germline CDR1 reads SNHLY; CDR2 reads FYNNEI. The CDR3 extends over 13 amino acids. Trimming removed 3 bases at V and 6 bases at J, with 6 bases between. In DNA, the CDR3 is TGTGCCAGCAGTGAGACGGTTAATTCACCCCTCCACTTT. Its protein is CASSETVNSPLHF.

On this clonotype itself: This may arise from a read error, as a much more abundant clone is one base away. The rearrangement joins TRBV4-1 to TRBJ2-2; no clear D. In germline, CDR1 is MGHRA, CDR2 YSYEKL. The ends were cut back, 0 bases at V and 5 bases at J, with 10 bases in the middle. This CDR3 has 15 residues. The CDR3 region is CASSQDRPTTGELFF. The CDR3 coding sequence is TGCGCCAGCAGCCAAGATCGCCCGACTACCGGGGAGCTGTTTTTT.

This clonotype occurred many times. The chain employs TRBV5-4 and TRBJ1-1, with TRBD1 identical over 10 bases. Unmatched junction bases numbered 7, after V lost 2 bases and J lost 3 bases. Germline loops: CDR1 SGHNT, CDR2 YYREEE (reference sequence). This CDR3 is 16 amino acids long. In DNA, the CDR3 is TGTGCCAGCAGCTTCTTCGGGACAGGGGCGGACACTGAAGCTTTCTTT. Its translation is CASSFFGTGADTEAFF.

This clonotype showed up just a few times. This sequence joins TRBV24-1 and TRBJ2-1; TRBD2 matches at 7 bases. Trimming cost V 6 bases and J 3 bases; bases outside gene matches: 7. The CDR3 runs 15 residues. CDR1 KGHDR and CDR2 SFDVKD come from the germline V gene. This chain's CDR3 is CATSPSAGYYNEQFF. The CDR3 region has the DNA TGTGCCACCAGTCCGTCAGCGGGGTACTACAATGAGCAGTTCTTC.

With respect to this clonotype: With a much larger clone just one base away, this may be a read error. J is TRBJ1-5 and V is TRBV12-3 or TRBV12-4; D not certain. The CDR3 is 17 amino acids. The CDR3, as DNA: TGTGCCAGCAGCCCAACGGGCAAAAGAGGGCATAATCAGCCCCAGCGTTTT. Its protein is CASSPTGKRGHNQPQRF.

In the case of this clonotype: One base away lies a much larger clone, so this may be a sequencing read error. The chain uses TRBV28 and TRBJ1-5; no firm D call. The CDR3 has 13 residues. CDR1 and CDR2 from the germline V gene are MDHEN and SYDVKM. This CDR3 reads CASSSQALQPPHF. For the CDR3, the DNA is TGTGCCAGCAGTTCCCAGGCTCTACAGCCCCCGCATTTT. Full variable domain (missing parts from reference TRBV28 and TRBJ1-5): DVKVTQSSRYLVKRTGEKVFLECVQDMDHENMFWYRQDPGLGLRLIYFSYDVKMKEKGDIPEGYSVSREKKERFSLILESASTNQTSMYLCASSSQALQPPHFGDGTRLSIL.